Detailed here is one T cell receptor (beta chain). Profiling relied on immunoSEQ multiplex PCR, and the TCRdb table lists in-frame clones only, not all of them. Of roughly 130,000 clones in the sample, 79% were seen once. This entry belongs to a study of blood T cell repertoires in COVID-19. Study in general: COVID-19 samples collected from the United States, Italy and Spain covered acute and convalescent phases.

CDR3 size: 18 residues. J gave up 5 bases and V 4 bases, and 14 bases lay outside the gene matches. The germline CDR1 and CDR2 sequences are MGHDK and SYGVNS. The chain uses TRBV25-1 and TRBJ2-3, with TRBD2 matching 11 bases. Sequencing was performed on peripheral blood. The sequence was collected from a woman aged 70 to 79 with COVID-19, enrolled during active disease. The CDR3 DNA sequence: TGTGCCAGCAGTGGATCATTGGGTAGCGGGGGGGCCCGAGATACGCAGTATTTT. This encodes CASSGSLGSGGARDTQYF.